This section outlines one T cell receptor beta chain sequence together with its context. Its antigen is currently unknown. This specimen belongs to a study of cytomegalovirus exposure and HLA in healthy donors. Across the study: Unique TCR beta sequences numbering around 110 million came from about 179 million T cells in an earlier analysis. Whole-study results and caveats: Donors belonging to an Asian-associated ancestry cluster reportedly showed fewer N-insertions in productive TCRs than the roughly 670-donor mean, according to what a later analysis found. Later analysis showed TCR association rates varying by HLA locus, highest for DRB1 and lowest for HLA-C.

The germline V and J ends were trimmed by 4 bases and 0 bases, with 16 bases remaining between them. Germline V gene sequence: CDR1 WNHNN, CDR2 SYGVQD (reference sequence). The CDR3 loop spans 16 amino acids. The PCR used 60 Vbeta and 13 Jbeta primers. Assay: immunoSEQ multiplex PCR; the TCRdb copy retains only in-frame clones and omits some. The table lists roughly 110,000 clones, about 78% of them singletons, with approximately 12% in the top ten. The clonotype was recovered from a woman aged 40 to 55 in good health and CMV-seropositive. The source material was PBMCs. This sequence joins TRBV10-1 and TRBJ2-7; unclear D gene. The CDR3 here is CASSGPSSSGSYEQYF. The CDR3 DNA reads TGCGCCAGCAGTGGACCATCCTCGTCGGGCTCCTACGAGCAGTACTTC.